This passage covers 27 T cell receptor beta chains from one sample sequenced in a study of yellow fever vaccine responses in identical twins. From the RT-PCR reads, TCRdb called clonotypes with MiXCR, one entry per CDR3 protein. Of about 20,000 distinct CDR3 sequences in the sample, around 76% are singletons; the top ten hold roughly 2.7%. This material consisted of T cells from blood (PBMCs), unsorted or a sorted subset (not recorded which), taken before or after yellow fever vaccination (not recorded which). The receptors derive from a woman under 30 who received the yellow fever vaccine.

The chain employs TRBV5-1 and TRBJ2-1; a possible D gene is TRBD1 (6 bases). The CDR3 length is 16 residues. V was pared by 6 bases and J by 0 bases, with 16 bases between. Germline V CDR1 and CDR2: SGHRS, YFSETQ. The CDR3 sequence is CASTLRGPSSYNEQFF. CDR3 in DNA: TGCGCCAGCACACTCAGGGGACCGAGCTCCTACAATGAGCAGTTCTTC.

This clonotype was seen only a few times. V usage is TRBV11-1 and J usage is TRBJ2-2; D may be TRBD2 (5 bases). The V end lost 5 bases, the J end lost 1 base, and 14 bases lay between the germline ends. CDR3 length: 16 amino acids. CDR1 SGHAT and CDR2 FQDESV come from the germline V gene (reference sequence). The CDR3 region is CASSPLRSGNTGELFF. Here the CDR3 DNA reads TGTGCCAGCAGCCCCCTTCGGAGCGGGAACACCGGGGAGCTGTTTTTT.

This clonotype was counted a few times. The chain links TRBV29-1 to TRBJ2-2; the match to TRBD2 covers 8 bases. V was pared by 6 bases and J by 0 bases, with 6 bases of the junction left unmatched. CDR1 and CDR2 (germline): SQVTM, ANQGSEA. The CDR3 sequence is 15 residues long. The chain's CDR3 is CSVGGGLANTGELFF. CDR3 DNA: TGCAGCGTCGGGGGGGGACTCGCGAACACCGGGGAGCTGTTTTTT.

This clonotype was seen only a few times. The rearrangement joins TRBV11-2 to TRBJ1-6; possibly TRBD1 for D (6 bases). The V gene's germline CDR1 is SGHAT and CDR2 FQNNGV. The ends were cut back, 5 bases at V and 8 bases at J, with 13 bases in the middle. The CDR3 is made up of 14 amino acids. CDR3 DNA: TGTGCCAGCAGCCTAAAACCAGGGGATTCACCCCTCCACTTT. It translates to CASSLKPGDSPLHF.

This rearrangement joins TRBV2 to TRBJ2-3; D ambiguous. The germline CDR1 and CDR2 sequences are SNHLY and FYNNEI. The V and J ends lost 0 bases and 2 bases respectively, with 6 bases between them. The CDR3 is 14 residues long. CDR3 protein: CASSEATHTDTQYF. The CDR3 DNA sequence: TGTGCCAGCAGTGAAGCGACTCACACAGATACGCAGTATTTT. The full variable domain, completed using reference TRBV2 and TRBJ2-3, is EPEVTQTPSHQVTQMGQEVILRCVPISNHLYFYWYRQILGQKVEFLVSFYNNEISEKSEIFDDQFSVERPDGSNFTLKIRSTKLEDSAMYFCASSEATHTDTQYFGPGTRLTVL.

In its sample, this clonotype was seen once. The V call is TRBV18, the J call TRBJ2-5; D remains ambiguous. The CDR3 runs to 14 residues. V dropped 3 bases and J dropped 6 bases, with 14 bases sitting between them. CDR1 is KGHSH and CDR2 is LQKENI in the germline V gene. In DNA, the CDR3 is TGTGCCAGCTCACCTCGTCTCAAATGGAAGACCCAGTACTTC. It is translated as CASSPRLKWKTQYF.

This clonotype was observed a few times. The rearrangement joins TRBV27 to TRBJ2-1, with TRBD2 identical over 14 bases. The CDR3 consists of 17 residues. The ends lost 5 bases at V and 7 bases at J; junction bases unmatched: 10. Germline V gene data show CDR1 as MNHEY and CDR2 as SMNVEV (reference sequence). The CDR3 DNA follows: TGTGCCAGCAGTCCACGACTAGCGGGAGGGCCGGCGAATGAGCAGTTCTTC. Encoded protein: CASSPRLAGGPANEQFF.

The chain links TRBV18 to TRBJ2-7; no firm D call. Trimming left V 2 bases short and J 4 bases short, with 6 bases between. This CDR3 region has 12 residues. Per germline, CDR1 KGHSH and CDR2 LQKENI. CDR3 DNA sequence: TGTGCCAGCTCACCATACGGGTACGAGCAGTACTTC. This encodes CASSPYGYEQYF.

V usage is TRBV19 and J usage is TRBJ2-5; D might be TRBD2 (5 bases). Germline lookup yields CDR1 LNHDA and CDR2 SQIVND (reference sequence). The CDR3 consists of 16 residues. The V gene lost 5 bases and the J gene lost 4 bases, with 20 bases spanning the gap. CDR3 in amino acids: CASSPDRGTMGETQYF. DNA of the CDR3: TGTGCCAGTAGTCCAGACCGGGGTACGATGGGAGAGACCCAGTACTTC. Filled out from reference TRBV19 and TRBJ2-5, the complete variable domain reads DGGITQSPKYLFRKEGQNVTLSCEQNLNHDAMYWYRQDPGQGLRLIYYSQIVNDFQKGDIAEGYSVSREKKESFPLTVTSAQKNPTAFYLCASSPDRGTMGETQYFGPGTRLLVL.

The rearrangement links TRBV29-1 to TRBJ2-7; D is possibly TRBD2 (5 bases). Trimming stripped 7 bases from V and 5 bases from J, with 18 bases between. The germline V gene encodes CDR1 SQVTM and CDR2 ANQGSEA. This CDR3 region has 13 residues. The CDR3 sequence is CSAEGITGNEQYF. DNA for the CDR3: TGCAGCGCCGAGGGCATAACGGGGAACGAGCAGTACTTC.

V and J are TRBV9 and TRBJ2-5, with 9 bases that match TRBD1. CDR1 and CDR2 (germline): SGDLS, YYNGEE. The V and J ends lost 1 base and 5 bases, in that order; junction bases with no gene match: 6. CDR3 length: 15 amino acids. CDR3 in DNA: TGTGCCAGCAGCGTACAAACAGGGGGCTCGGAGACCCAGTACTTC. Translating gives CASSVQTGGSETQYF.

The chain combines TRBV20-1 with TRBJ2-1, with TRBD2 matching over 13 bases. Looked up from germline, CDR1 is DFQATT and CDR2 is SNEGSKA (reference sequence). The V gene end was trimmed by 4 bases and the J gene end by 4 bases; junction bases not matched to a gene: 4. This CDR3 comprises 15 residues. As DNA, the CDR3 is TGCAGTGCTACGGGACTAGCGGGGATGTACAATGAGCAGTTCTTC. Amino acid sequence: CSATGLAGMYNEQFF.

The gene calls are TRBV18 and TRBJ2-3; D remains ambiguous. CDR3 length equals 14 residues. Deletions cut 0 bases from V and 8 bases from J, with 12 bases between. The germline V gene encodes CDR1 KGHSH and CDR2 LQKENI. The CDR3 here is CASSPPQTGSTQYF. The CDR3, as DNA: TGTGCCAGCTCACCACCGCAGACTGGTTCTACGCAGTATTTT.

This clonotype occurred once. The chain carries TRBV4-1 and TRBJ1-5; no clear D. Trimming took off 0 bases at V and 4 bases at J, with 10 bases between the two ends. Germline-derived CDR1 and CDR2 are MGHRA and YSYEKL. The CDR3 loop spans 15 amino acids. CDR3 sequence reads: CASSQEPVENQPQHF. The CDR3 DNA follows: TGCGCCAGCAGCCAAGAACCGGTGGAAAATCAGCCCCAGCATTTT.

The CDR3 is CASSQGGRNQPQHF. CDR3 DNA sequence: TGTGCCAGCAGCCAAGGGGGGCGCAATCAGCCCCAGCATTTT. The chain combines TRBV3-1 with TRBJ1-5; maybe TRBD1 (6 bases). Germline V gene sequence: CDR1 LGHDT, CDR2 YNNKEL (reference sequence). Trimming shortened V by 1 base and J by 2 bases, and 6 bases separated the two germline ends. The CDR3 contains 14 residues.

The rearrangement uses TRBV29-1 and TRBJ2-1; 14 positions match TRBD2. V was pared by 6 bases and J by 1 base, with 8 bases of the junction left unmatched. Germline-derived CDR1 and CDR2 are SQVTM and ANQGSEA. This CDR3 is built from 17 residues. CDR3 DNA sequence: TGCAGCGTGCCGGGACTAGCGGGAGAAGGGTCCTACAATGAGCAGTTCTTC. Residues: CSVPGLAGEGSYNEQFF.

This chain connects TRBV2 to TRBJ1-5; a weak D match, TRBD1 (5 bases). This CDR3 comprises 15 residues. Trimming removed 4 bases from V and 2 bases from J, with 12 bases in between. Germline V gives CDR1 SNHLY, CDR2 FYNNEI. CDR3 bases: TGTGCCAGCAGTGGGGAAGGAGGGGGCAATCAGCCCCAGCATTTT. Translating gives CASSGEGGGNQPQHF.

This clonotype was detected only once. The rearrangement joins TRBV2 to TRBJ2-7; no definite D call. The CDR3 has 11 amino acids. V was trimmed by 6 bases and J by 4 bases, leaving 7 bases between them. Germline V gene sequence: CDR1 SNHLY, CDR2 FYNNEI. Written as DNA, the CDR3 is TGTGCCAGCAGGCGCAAGTACGAGCAGTACTTC. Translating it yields CASRRKYEQYF.

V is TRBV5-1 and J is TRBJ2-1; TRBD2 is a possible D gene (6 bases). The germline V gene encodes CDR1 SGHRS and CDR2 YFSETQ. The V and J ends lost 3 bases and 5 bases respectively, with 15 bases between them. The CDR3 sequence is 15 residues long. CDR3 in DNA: TGCGCCAGCAGCTCTTTGGGACTTATAGACAATGAGCAGTTCTTC. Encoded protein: CASSSLGLIDNEQFF.

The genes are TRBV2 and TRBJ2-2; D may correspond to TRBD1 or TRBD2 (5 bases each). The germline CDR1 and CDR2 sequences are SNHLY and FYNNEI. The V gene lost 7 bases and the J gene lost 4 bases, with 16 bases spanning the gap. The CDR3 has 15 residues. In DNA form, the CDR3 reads TGTGCCAGCAAGAGGGAAGGGGTCGGCACCGGGGAGCTGTTTTTT. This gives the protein CASKREGVGTGELFF.

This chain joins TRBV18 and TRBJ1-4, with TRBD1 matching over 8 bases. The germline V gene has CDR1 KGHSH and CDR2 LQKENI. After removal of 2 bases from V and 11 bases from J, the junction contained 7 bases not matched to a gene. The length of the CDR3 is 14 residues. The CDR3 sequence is CASSPGQGAWKLFF. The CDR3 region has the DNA TGTGCCAGCTCACCAGGCCAGGGGGCCTGGAAACTGTTTTTT.

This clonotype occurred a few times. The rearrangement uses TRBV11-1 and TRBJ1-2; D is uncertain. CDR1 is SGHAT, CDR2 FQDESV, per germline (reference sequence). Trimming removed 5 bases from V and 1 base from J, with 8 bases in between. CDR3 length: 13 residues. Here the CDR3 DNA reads TGTGCCAGCAGCCGAAGTTATAACTATGGCTACACCTTC. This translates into CASSRSYNYGYTF.

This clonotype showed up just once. The CDR3 loop is CASSQEGQGWRETQYF. CDR3 in DNA: TGCGCCAGCAGCCAAGAGGGGCAGGGGTGGCGAGAGACCCAGTACTTC. The chain couples TRBV4-1 to TRBJ2-5, with a weak D call TRBD1 (6 bases). Deletions cut 0 bases from V and 4 bases from J, with 15 bases between. CDR1 and CDR2 from the germline V gene are MGHRA and YSYEKL. The CDR3 sequence is 16 residues long.

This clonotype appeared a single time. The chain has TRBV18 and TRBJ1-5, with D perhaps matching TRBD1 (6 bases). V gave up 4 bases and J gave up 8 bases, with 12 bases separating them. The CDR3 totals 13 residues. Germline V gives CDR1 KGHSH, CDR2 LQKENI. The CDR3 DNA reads TGTGCCAGCTCACAGGGGGGTAACGAGCCCCAGCATTTT. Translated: CASSQGGNEPQHF.

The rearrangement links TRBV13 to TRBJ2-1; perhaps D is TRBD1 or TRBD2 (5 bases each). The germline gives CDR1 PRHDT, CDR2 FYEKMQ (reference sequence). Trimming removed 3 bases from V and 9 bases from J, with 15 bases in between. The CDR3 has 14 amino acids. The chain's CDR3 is CASSFFQRGIEQFF. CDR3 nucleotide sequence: TGTGCCAGCAGCTTCTTTCAGAGGGGAATTGAGCAGTTCTTC.

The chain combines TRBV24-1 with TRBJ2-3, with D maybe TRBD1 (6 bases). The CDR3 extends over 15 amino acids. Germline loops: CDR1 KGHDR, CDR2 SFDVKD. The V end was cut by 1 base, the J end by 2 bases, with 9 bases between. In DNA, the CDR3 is TGTGCCACCAGTGATTTTCGACAGGCCACAGATACGCAGTATTTT. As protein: CATSDFRQATDTQYF.

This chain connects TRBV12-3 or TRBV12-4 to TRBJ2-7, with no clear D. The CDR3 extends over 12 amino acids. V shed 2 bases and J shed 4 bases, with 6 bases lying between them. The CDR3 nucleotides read TGTGCCAGCAGTTTACATGGTTACGAGCAGTACGTC. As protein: CASSLHGYEQYV.